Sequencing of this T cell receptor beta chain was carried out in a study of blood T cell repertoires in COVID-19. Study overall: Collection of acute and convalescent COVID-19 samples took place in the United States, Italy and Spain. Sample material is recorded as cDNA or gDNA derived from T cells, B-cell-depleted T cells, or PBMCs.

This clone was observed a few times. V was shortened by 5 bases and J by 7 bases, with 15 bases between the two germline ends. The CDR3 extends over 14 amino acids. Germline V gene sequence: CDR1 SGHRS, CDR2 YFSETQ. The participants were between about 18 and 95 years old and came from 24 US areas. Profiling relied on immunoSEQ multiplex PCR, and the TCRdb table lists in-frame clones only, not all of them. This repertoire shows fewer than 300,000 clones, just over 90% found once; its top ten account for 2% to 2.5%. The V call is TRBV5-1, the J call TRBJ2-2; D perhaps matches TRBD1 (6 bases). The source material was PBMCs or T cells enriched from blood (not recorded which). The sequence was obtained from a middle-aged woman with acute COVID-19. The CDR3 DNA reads TGCGCCAGCAGTACCGGACAGATAGGCGGGGAGCTGTTTTTT. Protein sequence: CASSTGQIGGELFF.